The 20 T cell receptor beta chains below were found in one sample sequenced in a study of identical twins. TCRdb analysed the 5' RACE reads with MiXCR anew, one entry per CDR3 protein. This sample has roughly 750,000 distinct CDR3 sequences, with over 20% found just once. These data were also filed under a second study, of T cells expressing NK-cell markers.

The specimen sequenced was PBMCs. The receptor set was obtained from a woman between 18 and 29 years old in good health.

This clonotype was detected only a few times. This chain connects TRBV6-1 to TRBJ2-7; D remains unclear. Per germline, CDR1 MNHNS and CDR2 SASEGT. The CDR3 runs to 13 residues. V lost 6 bases, J lost 6 bases, and 15 bases lay in between. CDR3 bases: TGTGCCAGCAGCCTCGGGCCCGTCAGCGAGCAGTACTTC. Protein: CASSLGPVSEQYF.

The chain is built from TRBV10-3 and TRBJ2-6, with D uncertain. The length of the CDR3 is 13 residues. Germline assignment: CDR1 ENHRY and CDR2 SYGVKD. V was cut by 3 bases and J by 1 base, with 1 base left in between. The DNA of the CDR3 is TGTGCCATCAGTGATTCTGGGGCCAACGTCCTGACTTTC. Translation: CAISDSGANVLTF.

A few counts support this clonotype. J is TRBJ1-4 and V is TRBV29-1, with no clear D. The length of the CDR3 is 13 residues. V was shortened by 4 bases and J by 8 bases, with 14 bases between the two germline ends. Germline V gene lookup returns CDR1 SQVTM and CDR2 ANQGSEA. The CDR3 DNA follows: TGCAGCGTTGTTGGATACGACGGAGAAAAACTGTTTTTT. This sequence encodes CSVVGYDGEKLFF.

The chain links TRBV12-3 or TRBV12-4 to TRBJ1-2; D uncertain. Trimming cost V 7 bases and J 5 bases, with 11 bases left between them. CDR3 length equals 12 residues. CDR3 DNA sequence: TGTGCCAGCACTCGGACGGTATATGGCTACACCTTC. Protein: CASTRTVYGYTF.

This chain links TRBV5-1 with TRBJ2-7; D remains ambiguous. The CDR3 sequence is 12 residues long. Trimming removed 5 bases from V and 3 bases from J, with 9 bases in between. The germline V gene encodes CDR1 SGHRS and CDR2 YFSETQ. The CDR3 protein is CASSPERYEQYF. CDR3 bases: TGCGCCAGCAGTCCGGAGCGCTACGAGCAGTACTTC. The full variable domain, rest sourced from reference TRBV5-1 and TRBJ2-7, is KAGVTQTPRYLIKTRGQQVTLSCSPISGHRSVSWYQQTPGQGLQFLFEYFSETQRNKGNFPGRFSGRQFSNSRSEMNVSTLELGDSALYLCASSPERYEQYFGPGTRLTVT.

This chain links TRBV12-3 or TRBV12-4 with TRBJ1-2; D may be TRBD1 (5 bases). Trimming shortened V by 0 bases and J by 3 bases, and 11 bases separated the two germline ends. This CDR3 contains 15 residues. CDR3 sequence: CASSLAGGGYYGYTF. The CDR3 nucleotides are TGTGCCAGCAGTTTAGCGGGCGGGGGGTACTATGGCTACACCTTC.

This clonotype has more than one count but fewer than ten. CDR3 DNA sequence: TGCAGTGCAGGGTCGGGGGCCTCTTTAGCCAAAAACATTCAGTACTTC. Its protein is CSAGSGASLAKNIQYF. J is TRBJ2-4 and V is TRBV20-1; D is tentatively TRBD1 or TRBD2 (6 bases each). Deletions cut 6 bases from V and 0 bases from J, with 18 bases between. The CDR3 runs 16 residues. Germline V lookup: CDR1 DFQATT, CDR2 SNEGSKA (reference sequence).

This clonotype has ten or more counts. The chain combines TRBV24-1 with TRBJ2-3; a weak D match, TRBD1 (6 bases). This CDR3 has 15 residues. Germline V CDR1 and CDR2: KGHDR, SFDVKD. The V gene lost 4 bases and the J gene lost 0 bases, with 10 bases spanning the gap. This CDR3 is CATSDPGQSTDTQYF. The CDR3 DNA reads TGTGCCACCAGTGACCCGGGACAAAGCACAGATACGCAGTATTTT.

The table lists this clonotype with a few counts. The rearrangement joins TRBV21-1 to TRBJ2-1; the table's D gene call, TRBD1, was not cross checked with the DNA. TRBV21-1 is shown as a pseudogene. The CDR3 covers 15 residues. The CDR3 region is CASPNRKGAYNEQFF. Here the CDR3 DNA reads TGTGCCAGCCCCAATAGGAAGGGGGCCTACAATGAGCAGTTCTTC.

This clonotype showed up just a few times. V is TRBV6-2 or TRBV6-3 and J is TRBJ2-7; 13 bases fit TRBD2. The junction had 7 bases not matched to a gene; V was cut back by 6 bases and J by 2 bases. Germline V gene sequence: CDR1 MNHEY, CDR2 SVGEGT. The CDR3 spans 16 residues. Here the CDR3 reads CASSSTTSGRPYEQYF. The CDR3, as DNA: TGTGCCAGCAGCTCCACGACTAGCGGGAGGCCCTACGAGCAGTACTTC.

In this sample, this clonotype turned up a few times. The chain links TRBV11-1 to TRBJ2-3, with TRBD1 as a possible D gene (5 bases). The CDR3 runs 19 residues. Germline-derived CDR1 and CDR2 are SGHAT and FQDESV (reference sequence). Deletions cut 8 bases from V and 0 bases from J, with 27 bases between. CDR3 loop: CASAWGRSPPYSSTDTQYF. As DNA, the CDR3 is TGTGCCAGCGCTTGGGGCAGGTCCCCCCCCTATTCTAGCACAGATACGCAGTATTTT.

The chain couples TRBV13 to TRBJ1-4, with D maybe TRBD1 (5 bases). V was clipped by 4 bases and J by 7 bases, with 16 bases between them. This CDR3 comprises 15 residues. The germline CDR1 and CDR2 sequences are PRHDT and FYEKMQ (reference sequence). The CDR3 nucleotides read TGTGCCAGCAGCTCCCGATCGCAGGGCGGTGAAAAACTGTTTTTT. Its translation: CASSSRSQGGEKLFF. The full variable domain, its missing parts supplied by reference TRBV13 and TRBJ1-4, is AAGVIQSPRHLIKEKRETATLKCYPIPRHDTVYWYQQGPGQDPQFLISFYEKMQSDKGSIPDRFSAQQFSDYHSELNMSSLELGDSALYFCASSSRSQGGEKLFFGSGTQLSVL.

There are a few counts of this clonotype. J is TRBJ2-1 and V is TRBV5-1; the D is unclear. The CDR3 loop spans 14 amino acids. The germline V gene encodes CDR1 SGHRS and CDR2 YFSETQ. V shed 1 base and J shed 3 bases, with 8 bases lying between them. CDR3 region: CASSLPDNYNEQFF. The CDR3 DNA sequence: TGCGCCAGCAGCTTGCCCGACAACTACAATGAGCAGTTCTTC.

V usage is TRBV9 and J usage is TRBJ2-1, with TRBD2 identical over 7 bases. The length of the CDR3 is 15 residues. The V and J ends lost 2 bases and 3 bases, in that order; junction bases with no gene match: 5. CDR1 SGDLS and CDR2 YYNGEE come from the germline V gene. CDR3 DNA sequence: TGTGCCAGCAGCGTCGAGGCTAGCGGCTACAATGAGCAGTTCTTC. This gives the protein CASSVEASGYNEQFF. The whole variable domain, filled in from reference TRBV9 and TRBJ2-1, reads DSGVTQTPKHLITATGQRVTLRCSPRSGDLSVYWYQQSLDQGLQFLIQYYNGEERAKGNILERFSAQQFPDLHSELNLSSLELGDSALYFCASSVEASGYNEQFFGPGTRLTVL.

V is TRBV9 and J is TRBJ2-1; 8 bases align to TRBD2. Trimming took 2 bases from V and 4 from J; bases not matched to a gene: 5. The CDR3 is 15 amino acids. Germline V lookup: CDR1 SGDLS, CDR2 YYNGEE. CDR3 DNA sequence: TGTGCCAGCAGCGTCCCACGGGAGGGGTACAATGAGCAGTTCTTC. It is translated as CASSVPREGYNEQFF. Full variable domain (missing parts from reference TRBV9 and TRBJ2-1): DSGVTQTPKHLITATGQRVTLRCSPRSGDLSVYWYQQSLDQGLQFLIQYYNGEERAKGNILERFSAQQFPDLHSELNLSSLELGDSALYFCASSVPREGYNEQFFGPGTRLTVL.

CDR3 residues: CASSLPEFF. CDR3 nucleotide sequence: TGCGCCAGCAGCTTACCCGAGTTCTTC. The chain carries TRBV5-1 and TRBJ2-1; no clear D gene. The CDR3 totals 9 residues. The V gene's germline CDR1 is SGHRS and CDR2 YFSETQ. Trimming removed 2 bases from V and 14 bases from J, with 5 bases in between.

This clonotype was detected only a few times. The gene calls are TRBV29-1 and TRBJ2-5; a weak D match, TRBD2 (5 bases). V was cut by 4 bases and J by 1 base, with 7 bases left in between. CDR1 is SQVTM, CDR2 ANQGSEA, per germline. The CDR3 consists of 12 residues. This CDR3 is CSVGGIQETQYF. CDR3 bases: TGCAGCGTTGGAGGGATCCAAGAGACCCAGTACTTC.

The chain couples TRBV5-1 to TRBJ2-5, with TRBD1 matching 8 bases. The germline CDR1 and CDR2 sequences are SGHRS and YFSETQ. Trimming took 2 bases from V and 5 from J; bases not matched to a gene: 11. This CDR3 region has 16 residues. DNA of the CDR3: TGCGCCAGCAGCTTTCCACGCAGGGGGCCGGGGGAGACCCAGTACTTC. Translating gives CASSFPRRGPGETQYF.

The gene calls are TRBV29-1 and TRBJ2-6, with a possible D match to TRBD2 (5 bases). CDR3 length: 15 amino acids. CDR1 SQVTM and CDR2 ANQGSEA come from the germline V gene. V was shortened by 2 bases and J by 0 bases, with 8 bases between the two germline ends. Here the CDR3 DNA reads TGCAGCGTTGAAAACGACTACTCTGGGGCCAACGTCCTGACTTTC. Translation: CSVENDYSGANVLTF.

This clonotype was observed a handful of times. This chain uses TRBV6-6 with TRBJ1-2, with TRBD1 identical over 7 bases. Germline V gene sequence: CDR1 MNHNY, CDR2 SVGAGI (reference sequence). The junction had 6 bases not matched to a gene; V was cut back by 6 bases and J by 5 bases. The CDR3 length is 13 residues. The CDR3 DNA sequence: TGTGCCAGCAGACGGGACAGAGTTTATGGCTACACCTTC. Translating it yields CASRRDRVYGYTF.